This T cell receptor (beta chain) was recovered during a study of post-analysis software for immune sequencing data (dated by TCRdb to about 2015). With respect to the entire study: Relapsing-remitting, secondary progressive and progressive-relapsing multiple sclerosis were recorded as disease courses, and subtype annotation was lacking for some patients. The multiple sclerosis patient repertoires were compared with more than 9 previously published healthy control repertoires from donors aged 6 to 25 years. A subset of samples was prepared in parallel using single-end sample barcoding, then pooled and co-amplified after Illumina adapter ligation.

TCR beta repertoires were profiled from peripheral blood of roughly twelve young patients with multiple sclerosis to demonstrate the VDJtools post-analysis software. The multiple sclerosis patients were children and adolescents ranging in age from 6 to 15 years. The library was obtained by PCR. Sequencing took place on an Illumina HiSeq 2500. To reduce PCR and sequencing biases, unique molecular identifiers were built into the TCR beta cDNA libraries. Every 1 to 10 million input T cells yielded approximately 500,000 cDNA molecules, meaning each molecule approximated one T cell. The patient libraries were prepared and sequenced using the same protocol as the earlier healthy control dataset. Within a given batch, samples were prepared together, multiplexed and sequenced on the same HiSeq lane. For the original study's pipeline: MIGEC handled the raw barcoded reads, throwing out single-read molecular identifier groups before consensus assembly and CDR3 extraction. Clonotype tables were post-analysed with VDJtools, and diversity was normalized by down-sampling all datasets to the smallest sample size. In repertoire overlap clustering, CDR3 amino acid sequences, but not nucleotide sequences, were matched to correct batch-related cross-sample contamination. The public reads were quality trimmed at Q25 with fastp and then assembled into clones with MiXCR by TCRdb, keeping productive beta chains. Here each entry gathers all rows of one CDR3 protein and keeps the most common genes and DNA. V and J calls and clone size were set by TCRdb, not the authors. For this sample there are hundreds of thousands of distinct CDR3 sequences; 25% to 30% appear just once. Around 0.55% of the sample comes from the top ten.

For this clonotype: Its antigen remains unidentified. Base qualities are missing; no much larger clone stands one base away.

General conclusions and limits of the study: When samples were clustered directly using the F measure, samples prepared in the same batch co-clustered strongly, which prompted a batch-effect correction. Compared with controls, multiple sclerosis patients had significantly lower normalized Chao1 diversity, a finding suggesting substantial peripheral T-cell clonal expansion. Four or five TRBV segments, including TRBV5-6, TRBV5-1 and TRBV20-1, were significantly more frequent in patients than controls. The multiple sclerosis patient group was slightly younger than the control group.

CDR1 DFQATT and CDR2 SNEGSKA are derived from the germline V gene (reference sequence). The CDR3 holds 14 amino acids from the cysteine to the phenylalanine. Only the CDR3 DNA stays, 42 bases, in frame from base 1. V is reduced by 0 bases and J by 7 bases, leaving a spacing of 13 bases between them. Material: blood. This receptor was identified in a girl under 18 with multiple sclerosis. The V gene is TRBV20-1 and the J gene is TRBJ1-5; a weak D assignment points to TRBD1 (6 bases agree). In nucleotide form, the sequence is TGCAGTGCTAGAGAAGTCAGGGGTAGGCAGCCCCAGCATTTT. It specifies CSAREVRGRQPQHF.